The source of this T cell receptor beta chain is a study of blood T cell repertoires in COVID-19. Some clones are missing from TCRdb's copy, which holds only in-frame ones; the method was immunoSEQ multiplex PCR. The repertoire holds 150,000 or so clones, with over 70% as singletons. This CDR3 is 14 amino acids long. Germline CDR1 MNHEY, CDR2 SMNVEV (reference sequence). V lost 0 bases to trimming and J lost 4 bases; unmatched junction nucleotides: 3. This chain joins TRBV27 and TRBJ2-7; TRBD2 aligns across 7 bases. The sequence was collected from a woman aged 50 to 60 in a cohort exposed to, infected with or recovered from COVID-19 (not recorded which). The sample was PBMCs or T cells enriched from blood (not recorded which). The CDR3 coding sequence is TGTGCCAGCAGTTTATCCCGGACTAGATACGAGCAGTACTTC. Translation gives CASSLSRTRYEQYF.